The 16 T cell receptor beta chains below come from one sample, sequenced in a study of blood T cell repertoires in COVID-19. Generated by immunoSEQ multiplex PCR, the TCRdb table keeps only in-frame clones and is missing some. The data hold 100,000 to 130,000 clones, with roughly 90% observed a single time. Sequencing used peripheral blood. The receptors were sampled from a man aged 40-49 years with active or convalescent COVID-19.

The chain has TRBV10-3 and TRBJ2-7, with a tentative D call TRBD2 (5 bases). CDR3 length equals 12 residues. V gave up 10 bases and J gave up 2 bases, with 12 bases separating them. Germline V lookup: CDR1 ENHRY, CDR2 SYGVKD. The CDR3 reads CATSGEPYEQYF. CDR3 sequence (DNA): TGTGCCACCTCCGGGGAGCCCTACGAGCAGTACTTC.

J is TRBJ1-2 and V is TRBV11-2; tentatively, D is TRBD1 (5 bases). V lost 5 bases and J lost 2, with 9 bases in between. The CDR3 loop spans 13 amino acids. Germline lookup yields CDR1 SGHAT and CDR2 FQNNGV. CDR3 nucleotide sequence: TGTGCCAGCAGCCTGACAGTCAACTATGGCTACACCTTC. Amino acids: CASSLTVNYGYTF.

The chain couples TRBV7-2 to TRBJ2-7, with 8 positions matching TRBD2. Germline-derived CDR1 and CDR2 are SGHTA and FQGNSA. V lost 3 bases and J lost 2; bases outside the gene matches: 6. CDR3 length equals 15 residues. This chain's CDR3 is CASSFQAGAAYEQYF. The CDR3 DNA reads TGTGCCAGCAGCTTTCAAGCGGGAGCAGCCTACGAGCAGTACTTC.

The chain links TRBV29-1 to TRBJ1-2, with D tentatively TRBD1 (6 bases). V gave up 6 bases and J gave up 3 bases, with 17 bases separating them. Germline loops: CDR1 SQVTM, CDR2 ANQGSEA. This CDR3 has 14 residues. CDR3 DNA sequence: TGCAGCGTAAAAAGAGGGGGATGGGACTATGGCTACACCTTC. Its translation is CSVKRGGWDYGYTF.

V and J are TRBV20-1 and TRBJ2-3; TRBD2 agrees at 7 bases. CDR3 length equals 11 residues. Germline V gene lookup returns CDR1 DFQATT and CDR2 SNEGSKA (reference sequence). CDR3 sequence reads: CGGVFRDTQYF. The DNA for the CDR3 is TGCGGGGGGGTTTTCAGGGATACGCAGTATTTT.

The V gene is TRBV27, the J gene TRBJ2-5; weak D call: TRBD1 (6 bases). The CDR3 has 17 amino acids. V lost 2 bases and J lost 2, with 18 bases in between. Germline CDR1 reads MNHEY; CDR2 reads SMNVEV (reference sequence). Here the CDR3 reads CASSLISVTGPQETQYF. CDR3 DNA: TGTGCCAGCAGTTTAATTTCCGTTACAGGGCCTCAAGAGACCCAGTACTTC.

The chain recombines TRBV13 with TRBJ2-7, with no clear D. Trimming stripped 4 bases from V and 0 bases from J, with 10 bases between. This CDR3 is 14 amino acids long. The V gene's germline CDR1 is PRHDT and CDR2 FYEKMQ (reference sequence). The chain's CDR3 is CASSSLPLSYEQYF. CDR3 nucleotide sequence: TGTGCCAGCAGCTCTCTCCCCCTCTCCTACGAGCAGTACTTC.

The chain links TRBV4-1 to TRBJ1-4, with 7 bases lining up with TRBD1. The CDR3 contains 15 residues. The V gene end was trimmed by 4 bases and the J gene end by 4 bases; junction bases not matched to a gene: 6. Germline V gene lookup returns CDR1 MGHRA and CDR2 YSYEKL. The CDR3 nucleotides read TGCGCCAGCAGCCCCGGGACAGTGATTAATGAAAAACTGTTTTTT. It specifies CASSPGTVINEKLFF.

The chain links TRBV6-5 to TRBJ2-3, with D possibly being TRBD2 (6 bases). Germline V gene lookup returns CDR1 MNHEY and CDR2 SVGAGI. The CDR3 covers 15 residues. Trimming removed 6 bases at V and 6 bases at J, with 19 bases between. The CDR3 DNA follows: TGTGCCAGCAGCACGAGACTAGTGAGCGTTGATACGCAGTATTTT. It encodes CASSTRLVSVDTQYF.

CDR3 DNA: TGTGCAAGTCGCTTGGGGGAGACAGGGGTCTGCACTGAAGCTTTCTTT. Amino acids: CASRLGETGVCTEAFF. This chain uses TRBV12-2 with TRBJ1-1; the table's D call TRBD1 went unverified against the DNA. TRBV12-2 corresponds to a pseudogene. This CDR3 is 16 amino acids long.

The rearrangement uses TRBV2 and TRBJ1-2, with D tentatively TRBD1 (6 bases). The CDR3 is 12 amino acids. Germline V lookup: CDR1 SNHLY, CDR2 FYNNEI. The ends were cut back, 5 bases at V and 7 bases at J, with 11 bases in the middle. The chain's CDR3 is CASSTQGPGYTF. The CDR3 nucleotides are TGTGCCAGCAGTACCCAGGGGCCTGGCTACACCTTC.

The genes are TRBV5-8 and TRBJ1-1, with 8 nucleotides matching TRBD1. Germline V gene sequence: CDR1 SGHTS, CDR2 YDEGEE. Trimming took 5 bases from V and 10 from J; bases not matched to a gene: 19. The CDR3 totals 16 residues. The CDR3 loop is CASSLTATGAAWGAFF. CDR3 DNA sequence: TGTGCCAGCAGTCTAACGGCGACAGGGGCCGCGTGGGGAGCTTTCTTT.

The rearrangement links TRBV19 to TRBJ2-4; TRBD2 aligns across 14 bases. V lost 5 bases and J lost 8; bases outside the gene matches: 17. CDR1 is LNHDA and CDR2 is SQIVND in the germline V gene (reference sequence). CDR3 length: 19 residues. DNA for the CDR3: TGTGCCAGTAGTTTGGAGGGACTAGCGGGAGTGGGTGGAAAGGACATTCAGTACTTC. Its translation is CASSLEGLAGVGGKDIQYF.

CDR3: CASSLVLAVNNEQFF. In DNA form, the CDR3 reads TGTGCCAGCAGCTTAGTGCTAGCGGTGAACAATGAGCAGTTCTTC. The rearrangement uses TRBV7-2 and TRBJ2-1; 7 bases agree with TRBD2. This CDR3 is built from 15 residues. The germline V gene has CDR1 SGHTA and CDR2 FQGNSA. V lost 1 base, J lost 5 bases, and 5 bases stayed unmatched.

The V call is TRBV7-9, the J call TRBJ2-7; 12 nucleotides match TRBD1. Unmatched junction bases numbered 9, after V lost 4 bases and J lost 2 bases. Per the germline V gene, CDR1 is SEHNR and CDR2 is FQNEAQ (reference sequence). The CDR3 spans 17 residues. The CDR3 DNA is TGTGCCAGCAGCTGGGGACAGGGGGCTTCCCTTACCTACGAGCAGTACTTC. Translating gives CASSWGQGASLTYEQYF.

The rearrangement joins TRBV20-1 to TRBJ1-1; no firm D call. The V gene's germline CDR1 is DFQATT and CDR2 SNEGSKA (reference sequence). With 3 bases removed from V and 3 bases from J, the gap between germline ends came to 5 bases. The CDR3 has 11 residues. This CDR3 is CSAREDTEAFF. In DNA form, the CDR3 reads TGCAGTGCTAGGGAGGACACTGAAGCTTTCTTT.